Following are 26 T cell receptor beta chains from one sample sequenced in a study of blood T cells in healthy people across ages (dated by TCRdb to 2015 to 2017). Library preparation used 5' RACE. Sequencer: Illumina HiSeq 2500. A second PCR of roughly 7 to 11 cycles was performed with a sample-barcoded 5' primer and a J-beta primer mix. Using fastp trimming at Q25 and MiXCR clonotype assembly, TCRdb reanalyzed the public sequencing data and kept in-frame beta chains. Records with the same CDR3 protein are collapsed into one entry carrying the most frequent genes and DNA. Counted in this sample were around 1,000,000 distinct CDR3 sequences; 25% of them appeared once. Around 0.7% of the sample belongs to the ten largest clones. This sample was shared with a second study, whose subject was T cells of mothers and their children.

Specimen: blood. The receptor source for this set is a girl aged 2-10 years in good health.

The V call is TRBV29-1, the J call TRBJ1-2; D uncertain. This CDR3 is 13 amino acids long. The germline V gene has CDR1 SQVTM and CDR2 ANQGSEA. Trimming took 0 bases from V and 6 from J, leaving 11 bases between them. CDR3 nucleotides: TGCAGCGTTGAAGAGGGTTTGGTAGATGGCTACACCTTC. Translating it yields CSVEEGLVDGYTF.

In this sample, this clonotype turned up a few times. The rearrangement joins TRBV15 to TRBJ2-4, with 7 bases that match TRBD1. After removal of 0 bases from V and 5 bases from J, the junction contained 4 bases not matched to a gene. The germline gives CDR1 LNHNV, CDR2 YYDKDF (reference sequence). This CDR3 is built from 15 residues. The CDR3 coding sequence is TGTGCCACCAGCAGAGATACAGGGGTGGAAAACATTCAGTACTTC. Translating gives CATSRDTGVENIQYF.

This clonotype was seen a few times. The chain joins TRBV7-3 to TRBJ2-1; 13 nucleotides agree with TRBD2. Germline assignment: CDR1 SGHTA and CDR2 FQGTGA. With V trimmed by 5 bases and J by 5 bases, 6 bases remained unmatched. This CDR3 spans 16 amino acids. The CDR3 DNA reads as TGTGCCAGCAGCATTACCGGGACTAGCGGGAACAATGAGCAGTTCTTC. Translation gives CASSITGTSGNNEQFF.

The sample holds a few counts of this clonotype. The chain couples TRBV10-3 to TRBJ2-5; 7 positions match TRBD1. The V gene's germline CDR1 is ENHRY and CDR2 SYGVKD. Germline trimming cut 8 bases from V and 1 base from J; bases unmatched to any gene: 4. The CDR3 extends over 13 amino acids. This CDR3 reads CAIGGQAQETQYF. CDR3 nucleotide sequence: TGTGCCATCGGCGGACAGGCCCAAGAGACCCAGTACTTC.

The CDR3 nucleotides read TGCAGCGTTGTGGGACAGGGGGCGGTCGGGGAGCTGTTTTTT. It is translated as CSVVGQGAVGELFF. V and J are TRBV29-1 and TRBJ2-2, with 12 bases matching TRBD1. The CDR3 is made up of 14 amino acids. Germline loops: CDR1 SQVTM, CDR2 ANQGSEA. The V segment lost 4 bases and the J segment 7 bases; nucleotides outside the gene matches: 4.

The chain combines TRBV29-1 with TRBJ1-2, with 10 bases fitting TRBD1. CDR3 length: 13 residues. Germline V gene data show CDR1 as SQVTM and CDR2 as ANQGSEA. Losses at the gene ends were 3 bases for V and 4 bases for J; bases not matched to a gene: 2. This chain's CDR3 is CSVERTGGYGYTF. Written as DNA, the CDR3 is TGCAGCGTTGAGAGGACAGGGGGCTATGGCTACACCTTC.

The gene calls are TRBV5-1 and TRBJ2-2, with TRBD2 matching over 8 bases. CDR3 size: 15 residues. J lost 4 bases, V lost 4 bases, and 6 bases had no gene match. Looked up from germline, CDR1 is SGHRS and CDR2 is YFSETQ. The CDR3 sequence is CASSGGTSGTGELFF. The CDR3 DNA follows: TGCGCCAGCAGCGGAGGGACTAGTGGCACCGGGGAGCTGTTTTTT.

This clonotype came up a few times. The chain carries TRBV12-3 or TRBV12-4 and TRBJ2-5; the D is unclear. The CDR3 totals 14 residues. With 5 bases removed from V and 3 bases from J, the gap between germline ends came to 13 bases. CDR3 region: CASSHTVSEETQYF. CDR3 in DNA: TGTGCCAGCAGTCACACGGTCTCAGAAGAGACCCAGTACTTC.

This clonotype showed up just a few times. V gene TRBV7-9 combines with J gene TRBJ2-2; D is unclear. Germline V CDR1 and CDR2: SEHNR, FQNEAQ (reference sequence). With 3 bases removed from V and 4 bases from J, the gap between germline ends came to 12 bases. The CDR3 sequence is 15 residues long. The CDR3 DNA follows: TGTGCCAGCAGCTTCCATCAAACCAGCACCGGGGAGCTGTTTTTT. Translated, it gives CASSFHQTSTGELFF.

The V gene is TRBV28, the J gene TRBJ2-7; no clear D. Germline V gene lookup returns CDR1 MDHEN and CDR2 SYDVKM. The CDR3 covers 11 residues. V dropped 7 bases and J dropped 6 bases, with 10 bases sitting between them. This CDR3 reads CASKGSGEQYF. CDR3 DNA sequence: TGTGCCAGCAAGGGCTCGGGCGAGCAGTACTTC.

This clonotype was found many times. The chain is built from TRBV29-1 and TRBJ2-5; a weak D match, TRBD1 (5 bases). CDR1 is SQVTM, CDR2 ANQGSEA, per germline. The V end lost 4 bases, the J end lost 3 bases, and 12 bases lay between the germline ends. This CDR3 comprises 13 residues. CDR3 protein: CSVVVPGKETQYF. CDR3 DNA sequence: TGCAGCGTTGTGGTACCAGGGAAAGAGACCCAGTACTTC.

The CDR3 DNA sequence: TGCAGTGCTAGGAGAAGCCGACTAGCGGGAGGTAGAGAGACCCAGTACTTC. Translating gives CSARRSRLAGGRETQYF. The rearrangement links TRBV20-1 to TRBJ2-5; 13 bases are shared with TRBD2. Germline V gives CDR1 DFQATT, CDR2 SNEGSKA (reference sequence). J lost 4 bases, V lost 3 bases, and 11 bases had no gene match. The CDR3 covers 17 residues.

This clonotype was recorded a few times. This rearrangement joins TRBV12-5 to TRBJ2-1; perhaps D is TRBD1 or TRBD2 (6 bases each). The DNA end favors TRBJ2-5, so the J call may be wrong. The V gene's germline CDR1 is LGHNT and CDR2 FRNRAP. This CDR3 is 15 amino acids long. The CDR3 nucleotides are TGTGCTAGTGGTGGGGACGGGGGCGGCGGGGAGACCCAGTACTTC. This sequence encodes CASGGDGGGGETQYF.

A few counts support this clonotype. This CDR3 reads CASSSTSGIWETQYF. CDR3 DNA: TGTGCCAGCAGTTCTACTAGCGGGATCTGGGAGACCCAGTACTTC. The rearrangement uses TRBV12-3 or TRBV12-4 and TRBJ2-5, with 10 bases matching TRBD2. The CDR3 extends over 15 amino acids. The V segment lost 4 bases and the J segment 5 bases; nucleotides outside the gene matches: 7.

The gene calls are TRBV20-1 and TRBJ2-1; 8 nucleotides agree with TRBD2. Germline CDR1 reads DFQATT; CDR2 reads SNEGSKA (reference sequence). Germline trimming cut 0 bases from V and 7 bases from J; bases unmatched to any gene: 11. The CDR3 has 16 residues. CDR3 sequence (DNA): TGCAGTGCTAGAGATGAAGGCAGCGGGAGTTGGAATGAGCAGTTCTTC. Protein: CSARDEGSGSWNEQFF.

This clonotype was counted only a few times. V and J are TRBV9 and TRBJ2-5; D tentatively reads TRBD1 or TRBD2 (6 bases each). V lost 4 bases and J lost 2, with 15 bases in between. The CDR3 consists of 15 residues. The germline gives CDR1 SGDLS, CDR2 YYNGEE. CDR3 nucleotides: TGTGCCAGCAGCAAGGGGGGACGGACTCAAGAGACCCAGTACTTC. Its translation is CASSKGGRTQETQYF.

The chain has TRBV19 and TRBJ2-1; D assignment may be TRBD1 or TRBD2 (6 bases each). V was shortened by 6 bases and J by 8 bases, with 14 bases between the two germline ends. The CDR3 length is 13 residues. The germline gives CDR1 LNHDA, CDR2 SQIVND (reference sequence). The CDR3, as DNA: TGTGCCAGTAGCTGGAGGGGGGACCATGAGCAGTTCTTC. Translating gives CASSWRGDHEQFF. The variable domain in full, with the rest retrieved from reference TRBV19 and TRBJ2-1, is DGGITQSPKYLFRKEGQNVTLSCEQNLNHDAMYWYRQDPGQGLRLIYYSQIVNDFQKGDIAEGYSVSREKKESFPLTVTSAQKNPTAFYLCASSWRGDHEQFFGPGTRLTVL.

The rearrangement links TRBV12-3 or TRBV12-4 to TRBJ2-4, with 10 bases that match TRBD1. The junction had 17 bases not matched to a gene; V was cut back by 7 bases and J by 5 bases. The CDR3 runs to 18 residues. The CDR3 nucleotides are TGTGCCAGCACCAAGACGGGACAGGGGTTAAGGTCCGAAAACATTCAGTACTTC. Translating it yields CASTKTGQGLRSENIQYF.

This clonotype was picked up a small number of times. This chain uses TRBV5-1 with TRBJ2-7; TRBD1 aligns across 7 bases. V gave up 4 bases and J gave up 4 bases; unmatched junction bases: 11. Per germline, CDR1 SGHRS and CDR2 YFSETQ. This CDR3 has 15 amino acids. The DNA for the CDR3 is TGCGCCAGCAGCGCGGACTCCGGGACAGCTTACGAGCAGTACTTC. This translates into CASSADSGTAYEQYF.

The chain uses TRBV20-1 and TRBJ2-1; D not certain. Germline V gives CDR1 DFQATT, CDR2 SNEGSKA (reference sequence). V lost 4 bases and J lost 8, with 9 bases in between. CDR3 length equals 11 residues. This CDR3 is CSATNIDEQFF. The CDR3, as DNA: TGCAGTGCTACCAATATCGATGAGCAGTTCTTC.

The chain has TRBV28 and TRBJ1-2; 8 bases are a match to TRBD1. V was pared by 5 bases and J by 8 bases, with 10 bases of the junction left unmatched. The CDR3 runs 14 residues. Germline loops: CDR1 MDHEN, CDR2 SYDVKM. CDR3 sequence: CASSVTGGVQGYTF. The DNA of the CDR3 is TGTGCCAGCAGTGTCACAGGGGGAGTTCAGGGCTACACCTTC.

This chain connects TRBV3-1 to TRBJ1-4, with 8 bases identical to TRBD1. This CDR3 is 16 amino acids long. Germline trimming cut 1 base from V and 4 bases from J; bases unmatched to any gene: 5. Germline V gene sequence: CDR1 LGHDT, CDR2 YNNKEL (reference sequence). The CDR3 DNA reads TGTGCCAGCAGCCAAGTGACAGGGGCTTATAATGAAAAACTGTTTTTT. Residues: CASSQVTGAYNEKLFF.

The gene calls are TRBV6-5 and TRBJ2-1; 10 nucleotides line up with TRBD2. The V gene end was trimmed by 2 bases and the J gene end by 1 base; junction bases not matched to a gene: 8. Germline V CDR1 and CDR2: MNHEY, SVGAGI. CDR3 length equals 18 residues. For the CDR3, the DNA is TGTGCCAGCAGTTACATCCGAAGCGGGGGGGGTTCCTACAATGAGCAGTTCTTC. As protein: CASSYIRSGGGSYNEQFF.

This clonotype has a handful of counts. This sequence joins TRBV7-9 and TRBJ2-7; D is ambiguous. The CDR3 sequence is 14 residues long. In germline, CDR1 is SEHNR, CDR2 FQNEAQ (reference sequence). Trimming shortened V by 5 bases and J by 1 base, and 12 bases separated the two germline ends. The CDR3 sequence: CASSLPRQSYEQYF. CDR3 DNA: TGTGCCAGCAGCCTCCCAAGGCAATCCTACGAGCAGTACTTC.

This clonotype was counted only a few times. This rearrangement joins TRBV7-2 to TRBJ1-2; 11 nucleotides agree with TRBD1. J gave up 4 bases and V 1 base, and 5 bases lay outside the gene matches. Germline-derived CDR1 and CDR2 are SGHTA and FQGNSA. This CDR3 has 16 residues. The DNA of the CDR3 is TGTGCCAGCAGCTTAGGGGGACAGGGGGTTCTCTATGGCTACACCTTC. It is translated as CASSLGGQGVLYGYTF.

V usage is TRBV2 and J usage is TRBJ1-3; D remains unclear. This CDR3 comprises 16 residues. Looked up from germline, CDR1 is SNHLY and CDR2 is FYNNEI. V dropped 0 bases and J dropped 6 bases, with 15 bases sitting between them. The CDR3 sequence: CASSEAQDLRENTIYF. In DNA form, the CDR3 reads TGTGCCAGCAGTGAAGCGCAGGACCTAAGGGAAAACACCATATATTTT.